These 28 T cell receptor beta chains originate from one sample sequenced in a study of shared clonotypes between healthy human individuals. CD45RO-negative cells were positively selected for CCR7, leaving out terminally differentiated effector memory CD45RA+ cells. Assay used: immunoSEQ multiplex PCR; TCRdb lists only in-frame clones, some missing. The data contain about 750,000 clones, almost 95% of them singletons. Sequenced material: naive CD8+ T cells sorted from blood. The receptors come from a man aged 25-45 years in good health.

V usage is TRBV28 and J usage is TRBJ1-1, with 9 bases lining up with TRBD1. CDR3 length: 17 residues. V shed 5 bases and J 0 bases; nucleotides not matched to a gene: 10. From germline, CDR1 is MDHEN and CDR2 SYDVKM. The DNA for the CDR3 is TGTGCCAGCAGTCTCTACGGACAGGGGCGTGTGAACACTGAAGCTTTCTTT. Amino acids: CASSLYGQGRVNTEAFF.

This clone was observed a single time. The V gene is TRBV28, the J gene TRBJ2-1; 9 nucleotides line up with TRBD2. The CDR3 covers 17 residues. The J segment lost 2 bases and the V segment lost 0 bases, leaving 5 bases of the junction unmatched. Germline V gene sequence: CDR1 MDHEN, CDR2 SYDVKM. The CDR3, as DNA: TGTGCCAGCAGTTTATGGGTAGCGGGAGAAACCTACAATGAGCAGTTCTTC. This translates into CASSLWVAGETYNEQFF.

This clone was counted once. V usage is TRBV7-9 and J usage is TRBJ2-7; 7 bases match TRBD2. V trimming: 5 bases; J trimming: 1 base; junction bases outside the gene matches: 14. Germline CDR1 reads SEHNR; CDR2 reads FQNEAQ (reference sequence). There are 17 residues in the CDR3. The chain's CDR3 is CASSNTSQGLQSYEQYF. DNA of the CDR3: TGTGCCAGCAGCAACACCTCGCAGGGACTACAATCCTACGAGCAGTACTTC.

V usage is TRBV29-1 and J usage is TRBJ2-3; 12 positions match TRBD2. The CDR3 totals 15 residues. Per the germline V gene, CDR1 is SQVTM and CDR2 is ANQGSEA. V gave up 3 bases and J gave up 5 bases; unmatched junction bases: 6. CDR3 loop: CSVESTSGSEDTQYF. DNA for the CDR3: TGCAGCGTTGAGTCGACTAGCGGGAGCGAAGATACGCAGTATTTT.

Only one count was recorded for this clone. The rearrangement links TRBV14 to TRBJ2-4; 8 bases match TRBD2. The CDR3 has 16 amino acids. V shed 1 base and J 5 bases; nucleotides not matched to a gene: 7. CDR1 and CDR2 from the germline V gene are SGHDN and FVKESK. The CDR3 loop is CASSQARGGSENIQYF. Here the CDR3 DNA reads TGTGCCAGCAGCCAAGCACGGGGGGGTAGTGAAAACATTCAGTACTTC. The full variable domain, its missing parts supplied by reference TRBV14 and TRBJ2-4, is EAGVTQFPSHSVIEKGQTVTLRCDPISGHDNLYWYRRVMGKEIKFLLHFVKESKQDESGMPNNRFLAERTGGTYSTLKVQPAELEDSGVYFCASSQARGGSENIQYFGAGTRLSVL.

J is TRBJ2-1 and V is TRBV7-2, with 14 bases that match TRBD2. J lost 6 bases, V lost 1 base, and 5 bases had no gene match. Germline V gene sequence: CDR1 SGHTA, CDR2 FQGNSA. The CDR3 is 17 amino acids. CDR3 in DNA: TGTGCCAGCAGCTTAGGGGGGACTAGCGGGAGAGGCAATGAGCAGTTCTTC. Translating it yields CASSLGGTSGRGNEQFF.

With regard to this clone: This likely stems from a read error, as it lies one base from a far larger clone. V usage is TRBV19 and J usage is TRBJ2-1; 10 bases fit TRBD2. The CDR3 is 14 residues long. Germline CDR1 and CDR2: LNHDA and SQIVND (reference sequence). Here the CDR3 reads CARKMCSGRNGQFF. DNA for the CDR3: TGTGCCAGAAAAATGTGTAGCGGGAGGAATGGGCAGTTCTTC.

The chain combines TRBV28 with TRBJ1-5; 8 nucleotides match TRBD1. CDR1 is MDHEN and CDR2 is SYDVKM in the germline V gene. Losses at the gene ends were 2 bases for V and 3 bases for J; bases not matched to a gene: 3. The CDR3 extends over 15 amino acids. The chain's CDR3 is CASSLPGQVNQPQHF. The CDR3 coding sequence is TGTGCCAGCAGTTTACCGGGACAGGTCAATCAGCCCCAGCATTTT.

The chain is built from TRBV5-1 and TRBJ2-3, with D unclear. Germline lookup yields CDR1 SGHRS and CDR2 YFSETQ. The CDR3 loop spans 15 amino acids. The ends were cut back, 0 bases at V and 3 bases at J, with 11 bases in the middle. The DNA for the CDR3 is TGCGCCAGCAGCTTGGCCGAGATCGGGACAGATACGCAGTATTTT. Amino acids: CASSLAEIGTDTQYF.

This chain uses TRBV7-9 with TRBJ2-3, with TRBD1 matching over 8 bases. Germline V gene data show CDR1 as SEHNR and CDR2 as FQNEAQ (reference sequence). Germline trimming cut 4 bases from V and 3 bases from J; bases unmatched to any gene: 6. This CDR3 has 15 amino acids. The CDR3 protein is CASSSVGQGTDTQYF. CDR3 nucleotide sequence: TGTGCCAGCAGCTCCGTCGGACAGGGAACAGATACGCAGTATTTT.

The chain employs TRBV5-1 and TRBJ1-4; a possible D gene is TRBD1 (6 bases). This CDR3 region has 16 residues. V was trimmed by 4 bases and J by 4 bases, leaving 17 bases between them. Germline lookup yields CDR1 SGHRS and CDR2 YFSETQ. The CDR3 spells CASSIWPGTSNEKLFF. The CDR3 region has the DNA TGCGCCAGCAGCATCTGGCCCGGGACAAGTAATGAAAAACTGTTTTTT. Filled out from reference TRBV5-1 and TRBJ1-4, the complete variable domain reads KAGVTQTPRYLIKTRGQQVTLSCSPISGHRSVSWYQQTPGQGLQFLFEYFSETQRNKGNFPGRFSGRQFSNSRSEMNVSTLELGDSALYLCASSIWPGTSNEKLFFGSGTQLSVL.

V gene TRBV15 combines with J gene TRBJ1-1; D is uncertain. This CDR3 spans 12 amino acids. Looked up from germline, CDR1 is LNHNV and CDR2 is YYDKDF (reference sequence). The V and J ends lost 5 bases and 3 bases respectively, with 7 bases between them. The CDR3 reads CATSGRHTEAFF. CDR3 DNA sequence: TGTGCCACCAGCGGACGACACACTGAAGCTTTCTTT.

This clone has only a few counts. This CDR3 is CASSLLLAGNEQFF. CDR3 sequence (DNA): TGTGCCAGCAGTTTATTACTAGCGGGCAATGAGCAGTTCTTC. V gene TRBV27 combines with J gene TRBJ2-1; TRBD2 aligns across 9 bases. Germline-derived CDR1 and CDR2 are MNHEY and SMNVEV (reference sequence). V lost 1 base to trimming and J lost 6 bases; unmatched junction nucleotides: 1. The CDR3 is 14 amino acids.

V gene TRBV10-3 combines with J gene TRBJ2-2; the match to TRBD2 covers 12 bases. CDR1 is ENHRY, CDR2 SYGVKD, per germline. The CDR3 totals 20 residues. V was pared by 4 bases and J by 5 bases, with 17 bases of the junction left unmatched. The CDR3 DNA reads as TGTGCCATCAGTGCAGTTCTTGCTAGCGGGAGGGATAAAGGGACCGGGGAGCTGTTTTTT. It codes for CAISAVLASGRDKGTGELFF.

CDR3 in DNA: TGTGCCAGCAGCACCCGGACGGGAATGAACACTGAAGCTTTCTTT. It translates to CASSTRTGMNTEAFF. The chain uses TRBV9 and TRBJ1-1; D gene uncertain. The CDR3 is made up of 15 amino acids. In germline, CDR1 is SGDLS, CDR2 YYNGEE. V was pared by 4 bases and J by 0 bases, with 13 bases between.

This chain links TRBV6-5 with TRBJ2-1; no definite D call. CDR3 length: 15 amino acids. V was trimmed by 6 bases and J by 6 bases, leaving 18 bases between them. Germline V gene data show CDR1 as MNHEY and CDR2 as SVGAGI. CDR3 DNA: TGTGCCAGCAGGATAGGCGTCCCAGAGCTCAATGAGCAGTTCTTC. Protein sequence: CASRIGVPELNEQFF.

The rearrangement joins TRBV5-6 to TRBJ2-5; D ambiguous. The germline V gene has CDR1 SGHDT and CDR2 YYEEEE. Trimming took off 2 bases at V and 2 bases at J, with 4 bases between the two ends. This CDR3 region has 12 residues. The CDR3 reads CASSFLQETQYF. The CDR3 coding sequence is TGTGCCAGCAGCTTTCTGCAAGAGACCCAGTACTTC.

The V gene is TRBV11-3, the J gene TRBJ1-2, with TRBD1 matching 10 bases. Trimming at V came to 0 bases and at J to 8 bases, leaving 12 bases not matched to a gene. Germline lookup yields CDR1 SGHNT and CDR2 YENEEA. This CDR3 region has 17 residues. CDR3 DNA sequence: TGTGCCAGCAGCTTAGAAACTGACAGGGGGCGCGGTTTAGGCTACACCTTC. Amino acid sequence: CASSLETDRGRGLGYTF.

The V and J genes are TRBV2 and TRBJ2-7; weak D call: TRBD1 (6 bases). The germline V gene has CDR1 SNHLY and CDR2 FYNNEI. The CDR3 is 12 residues long. V lost 10 bases and J 2 bases, leaving 12 bases between the germline ends. As DNA, the CDR3 is TGTGCCACCCGGGACACCGCCTACGAGCAGTACTTC. Encoded protein: CATRDTAYEQYF.

This clone appeared a few times. The chain recombines TRBV27 with TRBJ2-2, with 9 positions matching TRBD1. The germline V gene has CDR1 MNHEY and CDR2 SMNVEV (reference sequence). V lost 3 bases, J lost 0 bases, and 5 bases stayed unmatched. This CDR3 is 17 amino acids long. CDR3 protein: CASSFSGTGTNTGELFF. Here the CDR3 DNA reads TGTGCCAGCAGTTTCTCCGGGACAGGGACGAACACCGGGGAGCTGTTTTTT.

The CDR3 protein is CASSGTSYYEQYF. As DNA, the CDR3 is TGTGCCAGCAGTGGAACTAGCTACTACGAGCAGTACTTC. The genes are TRBV6-1 and TRBJ2-7; a weak D match, TRBD2 (6 bases). V was cut by 4 bases and J by 3 bases, with 10 bases left in between. The CDR3 has 13 residues. Germline V gene sequence: CDR1 MNHNS, CDR2 SASEGT.

V usage is TRBV13 and J usage is TRBJ2-3; 14 bases are shared with TRBD2. V gave up 5 bases and J gave up 6 bases; unmatched junction bases: 7. The CDR3 runs 16 residues. In germline, CDR1 is PRHDT, CDR2 FYEKMQ (reference sequence). CDR3 DNA: TGTGCCAGCAGCCAAAGACTAGCGGGAGGGCGGGATACGCAGTATTTT. This encodes CASSQRLAGGRDTQYF. The whole variable domain, remainder taken from reference TRBV13 and TRBJ2-3, is AAGVIQSPRHLIKEKRETATLKCYPIPRHDTVYWYQQGPGQDPQFLISFYEKMQSDKGSIPDRFSAQQFSDYHSELNMSSLELGDSALYFCASSQRLAGGRDTQYFGPGTRLTVL.

V is TRBV27 and J is TRBJ2-7; possibly TRBD1 for D (5 bases). Trimming stripped 5 bases from V and 4 bases from J, with 15 bases between. The CDR3 runs 14 residues. The V gene's germline CDR1 is MNHEY and CDR2 SMNVEV (reference sequence). The CDR3 reads CASSPGLRAYEQYF. In DNA, the CDR3 is TGTGCCAGCAGTCCAGGGTTAAGGGCATACGAGCAGTACTTC.

J is TRBJ2-1 and V is TRBV4-1; perhaps TRBD2 as D (6 bases). CDR3 length equals 14 residues. Germline V gene lookup returns CDR1 MGHRA and CDR2 YSYEKL. Trimming pared 2 bases from V and 9 bases from J, leaving 14 bases between. CDR3 DNA sequence: TGCGCCAGCAGCCAAATGGAGGGAGTTGGTGAGCAGTTCTTC. Translated: CASSQMEGVGEQFF.

V gene TRBV28 combines with J gene TRBJ1-5, with D perhaps TRBD1 (6 bases). Germline CDR1 MDHEN, CDR2 SYDVKM. This CDR3 has 17 residues. V lost 4 bases, J lost 5 bases, and 21 bases lay in between. CDR3 DNA sequence: TGTGCCAGCAGTTCCATCGCCGGGACATTAAGCGATCAGCCCCAGCATTTT. This gives the protein CASSSIAGTLSDQPQHF.

In this sample, this clone turned up once. The chain recombines TRBV7-9 with TRBJ2-2; tentatively, D is TRBD1 (5 bases). The CDR3 sequence is 15 residues long. V gave up 4 bases and J gave up 6 bases, with 15 bases separating them. The germline gives CDR1 SEHNR, CDR2 FQNEAQ (reference sequence). The CDR3 DNA is TGTGCCAGCAGCTCGTTAAGCAGGGATTCCGGGGAGCTGTTTTTT. Its protein product is CASSSLSRDSGELFF.

CDR3 bases: TGTGCCAGCAGCCCCGGGACTGATGAGCAGTTCTTC. The encoded protein is CASSPGTDEQFF. The chain is built from TRBV7-8 and TRBJ2-1; D perhaps matches TRBD2 (6 bases). The V and J ends lost 5 bases and 8 bases respectively, with 10 bases between them. This CDR3 region has 12 residues. Germline loops: CDR1 SGHVS, CDR2 FQNEAQ.

This chain connects TRBV29-1 to TRBJ2-1; the match to TRBD2 covers 13 bases. Trimming at V came to 6 bases and at J to 0 bases, leaving 5 bases not matched to a gene. The CDR3 runs to 16 residues. The germline V gene has CDR1 SQVTM and CDR2 ANQGSEA. CDR3 DNA: TGCAGCGTGACCGGGACTAGCGGGACCTCCTACAATGAGCAGTTCTTC. The encoded protein is CSVTGTSGTSYNEQFF.